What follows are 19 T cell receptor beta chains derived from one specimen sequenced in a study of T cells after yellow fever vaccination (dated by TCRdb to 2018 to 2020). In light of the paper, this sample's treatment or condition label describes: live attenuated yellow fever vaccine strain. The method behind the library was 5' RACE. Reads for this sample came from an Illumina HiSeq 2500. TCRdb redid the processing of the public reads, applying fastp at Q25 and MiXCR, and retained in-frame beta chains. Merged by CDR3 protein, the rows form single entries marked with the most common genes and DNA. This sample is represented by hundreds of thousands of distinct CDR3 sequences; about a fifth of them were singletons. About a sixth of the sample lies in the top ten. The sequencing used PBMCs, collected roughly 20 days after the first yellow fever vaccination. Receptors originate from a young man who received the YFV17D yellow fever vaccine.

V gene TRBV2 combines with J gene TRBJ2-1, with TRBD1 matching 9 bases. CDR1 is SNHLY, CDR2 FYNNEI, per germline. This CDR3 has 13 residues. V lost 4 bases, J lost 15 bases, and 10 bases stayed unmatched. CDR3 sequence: CASSGEPGQGLFF. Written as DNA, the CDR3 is TGTGCCAGCAGTGGGGAGCCGGGACAGGGTTTGTTCTTC.

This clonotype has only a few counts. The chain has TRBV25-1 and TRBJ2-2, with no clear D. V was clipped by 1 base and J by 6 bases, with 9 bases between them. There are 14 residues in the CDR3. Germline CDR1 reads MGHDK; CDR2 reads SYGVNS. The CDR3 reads CASSELRLAGELFF. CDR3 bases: TGTGCCAGCAGTGAATTGCGACTGGCCGGGGAGCTGTTTTTT.

The DNA for the CDR3 is TGCAGCGGGTACAGGGGGCAAGAGACCCAGTACTTC. Translating it yields CSGYRGQETQYF. The chain couples TRBV29-1 to TRBJ2-5; 8 bases agree with TRBD1. Germline-derived CDR1 and CDR2 are SQVTM and ANQGSEA. J was trimmed by 2 bases and V by 7 bases; bases with no gene match: 3. This CDR3 is built from 12 residues.

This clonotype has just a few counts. Written as DNA, the CDR3 is TGTGCCAGCAGTTTTTTGGCGGGGGGAGCCGAGCAGTACGTC. As protein: CASSFLAGGAEQYV. This sequence joins TRBV7-2 and TRBJ2-7; the match to TRBD2 covers 8 bases. The CDR3 spans 14 residues. The V and J ends lost 6 bases and 6 bases, in that order; junction bases with no gene match: 10. Germline CDR1 SGHTA, CDR2 FQGNSA.

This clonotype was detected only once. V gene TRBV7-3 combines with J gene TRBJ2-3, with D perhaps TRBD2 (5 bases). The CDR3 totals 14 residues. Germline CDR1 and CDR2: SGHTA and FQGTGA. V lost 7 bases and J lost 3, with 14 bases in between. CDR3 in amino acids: CASTLTTWTDTQYF. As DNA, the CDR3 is TGTGCCAGCACCCTGACTACTTGGACAGATACGCAGTATTTT. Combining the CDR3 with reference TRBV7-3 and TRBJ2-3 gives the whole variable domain GAGVSQTPSNKVTEKGKYVELRCDPISGHTALYWYRQSLGQGPEFLIYFQGTGAADDSGLPNDRFFAVRPEGSVSTLKIQRTERGDSAVYLCASTLTTWTDTQYFGPGTRLTVL.

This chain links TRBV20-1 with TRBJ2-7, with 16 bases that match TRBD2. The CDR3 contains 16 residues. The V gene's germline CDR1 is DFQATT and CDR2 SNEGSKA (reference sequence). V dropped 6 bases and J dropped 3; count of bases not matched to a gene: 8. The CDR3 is CSAAPGLAGGLYEQYF. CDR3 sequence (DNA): TGCAGTGCAGCCCCGGGACTAGCGGGGGGGCTCTACGAGCAGTACTTC.

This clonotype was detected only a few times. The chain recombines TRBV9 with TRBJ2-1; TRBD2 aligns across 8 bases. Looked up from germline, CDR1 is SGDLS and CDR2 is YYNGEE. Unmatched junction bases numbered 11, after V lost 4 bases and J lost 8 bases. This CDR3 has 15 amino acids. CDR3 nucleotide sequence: TGTGCCAGCAGCTCCAGACTAGCGCCCCCGGATGAGCAGTTCTTC. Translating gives CASSSRLAPPDEQFF.

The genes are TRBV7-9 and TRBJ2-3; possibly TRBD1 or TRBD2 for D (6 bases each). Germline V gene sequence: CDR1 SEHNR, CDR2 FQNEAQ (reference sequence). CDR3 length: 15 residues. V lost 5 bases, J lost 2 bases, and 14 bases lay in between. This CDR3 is CASSPPGAITDTQYF. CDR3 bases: TGTGCCAGCAGCCCCCCGGGGGCCATCACAGATACGCAGTATTTT.

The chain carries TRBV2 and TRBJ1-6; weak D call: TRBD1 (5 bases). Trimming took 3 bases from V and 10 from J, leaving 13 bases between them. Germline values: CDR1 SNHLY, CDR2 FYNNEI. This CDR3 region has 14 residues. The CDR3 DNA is TGTGCCAGCAGTGAGGTGGGGGTAAGATCACCCCTCCACTTT. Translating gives CASSEVGVRSPLHF.

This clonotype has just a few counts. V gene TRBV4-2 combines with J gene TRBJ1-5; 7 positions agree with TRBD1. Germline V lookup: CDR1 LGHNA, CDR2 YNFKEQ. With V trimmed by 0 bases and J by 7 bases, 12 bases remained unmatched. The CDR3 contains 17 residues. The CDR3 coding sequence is TGTGCCAGCAGCCAAGAATCTTTTGACGCAGGGGGGCAGCCCCAGCATTTT. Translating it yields CASSQESFDAGGQPQHF.

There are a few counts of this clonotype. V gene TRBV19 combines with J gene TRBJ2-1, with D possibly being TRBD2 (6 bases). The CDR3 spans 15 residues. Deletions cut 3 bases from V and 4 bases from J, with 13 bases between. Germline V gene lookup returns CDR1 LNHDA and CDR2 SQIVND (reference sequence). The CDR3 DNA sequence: TGTGCCAGTAGTATCACAACGGGGGTGTACAATGAGCAGTTCTTC. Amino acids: CASSITTGVYNEQFF. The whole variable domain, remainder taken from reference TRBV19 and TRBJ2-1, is DGGITQSPKYLFRKEGQNVTLSCEQNLNHDAMYWYRQDPGQGLRLIYYSQIVNDFQKGDIAEGYSVSREKKESFPLTVTSAQKNPTAFYLCASSITTGVYNEQFFGPGTRLTVL.

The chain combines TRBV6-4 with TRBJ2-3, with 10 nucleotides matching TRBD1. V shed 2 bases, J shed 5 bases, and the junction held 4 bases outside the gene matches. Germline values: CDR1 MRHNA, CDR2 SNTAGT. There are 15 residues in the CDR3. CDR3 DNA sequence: TGTGCCAGCAGTGACGGGACAGGGGAAGGAGATACGCAGTATTTT. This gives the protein CASSDGTGEGDTQYF.

CDR3 sequence: CASSLAKGKYGYTF. In DNA, the CDR3 is TGTGCCAGCAGCTTAGCGAAGGGGAAGTATGGCTACACCTTC. The rearrangement joins TRBV7-2 to TRBJ1-2; TRBD1 is a possible D gene (5 bases). The CDR3 loop spans 14 amino acids. From germline, CDR1 is SGHTA and CDR2 FQGNSA. The V gene lost 0 bases and the J gene lost 5 bases, with 10 bases spanning the gap.

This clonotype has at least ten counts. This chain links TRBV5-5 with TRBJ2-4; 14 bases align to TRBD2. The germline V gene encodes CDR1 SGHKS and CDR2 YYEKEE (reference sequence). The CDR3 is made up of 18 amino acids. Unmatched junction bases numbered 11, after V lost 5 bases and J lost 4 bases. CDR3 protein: CASSSRLAGGLLKNIQYF. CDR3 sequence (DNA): TGTGCCAGCAGTTCCCGACTAGCGGGGGGGCTATTAAAAAACATTCAGTACTTC. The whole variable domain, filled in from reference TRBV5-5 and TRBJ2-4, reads DAGVTQSPTHLIKTRGQQVTLRCSPISGHKSVSWYQQVLGQGPQFIFQYYEKEERGRGNFPDRFSARQFPNYSSELNVNALLLGDSALYLCASSSRLAGGLLKNIQYFGAGTRLSVL.

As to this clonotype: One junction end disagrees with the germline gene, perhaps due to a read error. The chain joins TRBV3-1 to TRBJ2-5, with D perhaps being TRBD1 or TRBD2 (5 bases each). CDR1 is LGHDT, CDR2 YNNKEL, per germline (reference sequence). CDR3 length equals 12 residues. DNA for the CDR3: TGTGCCAGCGGACGGGACCAAAAGACCCAGTACTTC. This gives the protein CASGRDQKTQYF.

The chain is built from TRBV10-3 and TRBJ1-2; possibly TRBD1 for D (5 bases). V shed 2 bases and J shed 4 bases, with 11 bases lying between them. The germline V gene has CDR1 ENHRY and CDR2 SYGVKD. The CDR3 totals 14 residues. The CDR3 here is CAISEGRGSYGYTF. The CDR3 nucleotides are TGTGCCATCAGTGAGGGGCGGGGGAGCTATGGCTACACCTTC.

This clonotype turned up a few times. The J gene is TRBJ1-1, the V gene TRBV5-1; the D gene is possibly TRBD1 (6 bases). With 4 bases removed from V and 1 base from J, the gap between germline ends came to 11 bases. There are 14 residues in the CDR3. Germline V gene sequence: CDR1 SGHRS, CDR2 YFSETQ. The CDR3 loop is CASSGGQKNTEAFF. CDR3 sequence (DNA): TGCGCCAGCAGCGGGGGACAAAAGAACACTGAAGCTTTCTTT. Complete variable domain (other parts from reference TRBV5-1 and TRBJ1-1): KAGVTQTPRYLIKTRGQQVTLSCSPISGHRSVSWYQQTPGQGLQFLFEYFSETQRNKGNFPGRFSGRQFSNSRSEMNVSTLELGDSALYLCASSGGQKNTEAFFGQGTRLTVV.

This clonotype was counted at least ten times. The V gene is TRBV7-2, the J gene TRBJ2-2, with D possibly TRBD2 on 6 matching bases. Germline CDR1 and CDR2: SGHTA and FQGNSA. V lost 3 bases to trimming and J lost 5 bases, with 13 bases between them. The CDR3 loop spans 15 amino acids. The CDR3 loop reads CASSFGGRVTGELFF. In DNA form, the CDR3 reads TGTGCCAGCAGCTTCGGGGGAAGGGTAACCGGGGAGCTGTTTTTT. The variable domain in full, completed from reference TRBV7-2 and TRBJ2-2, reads GAGVSQSPSNKVTEKGKDVELRCDPISGHTALYWYRQSLGQGLEFLIYFQGNSAPDKSGLPSDRFSAERTGGSVSTLTIQRTQQEDSAVYLCASSFGGRVTGELFFGEGSRLTVL.

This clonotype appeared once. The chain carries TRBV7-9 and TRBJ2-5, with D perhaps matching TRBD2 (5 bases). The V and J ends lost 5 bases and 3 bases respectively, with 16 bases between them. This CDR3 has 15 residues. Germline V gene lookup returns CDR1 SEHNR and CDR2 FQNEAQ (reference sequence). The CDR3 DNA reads TGTGCCAGCAGCCCTCCGGATTTCGGGGAAGAGACCCAGTACTTC. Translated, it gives CASSPPDFGEETQYF.